This T cell receptor (beta chain) was observed in a study of T-cell reconstitution after alpha-beta-depleted transplantation in children. As it was prepared, the TCRbeta library received unique molecular identifiers. TCRdb re-analysed the PCR reads in MiXCR, keeping a single row per CDR3 protein. The sample lists a few hundred thousand distinct CDR3 sequences; about a quarter were seen once. Of note for this clonotype: Its target is not known.

V dropped 5 bases and J dropped 3 bases, with 17 bases sitting between them. Germline assignment: CDR1 SEHNR and CDR2 FQNEAQ (reference sequence). This CDR3 contains 15 residues. General study results and limits: Several hundred expanded graft clones reportedly gave rise to the alpha-beta T cells present about two months after transplant. The high TCRbeta diversity at day 60 in some patients came from surviving recipient T cells and thymic progenitors. T-cell counts and diversity at one year post-transplant came mainly from newly produced T cells.

This material consisted of PBMCs, mostly from graft donor cells, taken 180 days after TCRalphabeta/CD19-depleted stem cell transplant. V usage is TRBV7-9 and J usage is TRBJ2-7, with D uncertain. The sequence derives from a male patient younger than 18 who had a stem cell transplant for acute lymphoblastic leukemia, so the T cells may come from the graft donor. CDR3 residues: CASSARTTSNYEQYF. CDR3 nucleotides: TGTGCCAGCAGCGCACGTACGACTTCGAACTACGAGCAGTACTTC.